A selection of T cell receptor beta chains follows, all from one sample in a study of cytomegalovirus exposure and HLA in healthy donors. The repertoire was sequenced with immunoSEQ multiplex PCR; TCRdb's copy has only in-frame clones and lacks some. The table shows about 110,000 clones, with around 72% occurring only once. The sample was PBMCs. The receptors originated from a male donor in good health and CMV-seronegative. Both conserved end residues are part of each CDR3. D genes are given only for firm matches. For some rows the clone size is stated as once, few or many, or as a class when expanded; others skip it.

CDR3 protein | CDR3 DNA | V gene | D gene | CDR3 length | clone size | J gene
CASSQIEYEQYF | TGCGCCAGCAGTCAAATAGAGTACGAGCAGTACTTC | TRBV25-1 | - | 12 | - | TRBJ2-7
CAWSVPKGQGRETQYF | TGTGCCTGGAGCGTACCGAAGGGACAGGGGAGAGAGACCCAGTACTTC | TRBV30 | TRBD1 | 16 | - | TRBJ2-5
CASSPTKGNEQFF | TGTGCCAGTAGTCCGACTAAAGGCAATGAGCAGTTCTTC | TRBV19 | - | 13 | - | TRBJ2-1
CASRIRGLSYNEQFF | TGTGCCAGCAGAATTAGAGGGCTTTCCTACAATGAGCAGTTCTTC | TRBV6-5 | - | 15 | - | TRBJ2-1
CASSVGAQNPAPLHF | TGTGCCAGCAGCGTAGGGGCACAGAACCCCGCCCCCCTCCACTTT | TRBV9 | - | 15 | - | TRBJ1-6
CASIAAVEAFF | TGTGCCAGTATCGCGGCCGTAGAAGCTTTCTTT | TRBV19 | - | 11 | - | TRBJ1-1
CASSILAGGTYEQYF | TGTGCCAGTAGTATACTGGCAGGGGGGACCTACGAGCAGTACTTC | TRBV19 | - | 15 | - | TRBJ2-7
CASSLVAEDTEAFF | TGTGCCAGCAGCTTAGTGGCGGAGGACACTGAAGCTTTCTTT | TRBV11-3 | - | 14 | - | TRBJ1-1
CASGLRLAGYNEQFF | TGTGCCAGCGGCTTACGTCTAGCGGGGTACAATGAGCAGTTCTTC | TRBV7-3 | TRBD2 | 15 | - | TRBJ2-1
CSVEGLQAKNIQYF | TGCAGCGTTGAGGGCCTTCAAGCCAAAAACATTCAGTACTTC | TRBV29-1 | - | 14 | - | TRBJ2-4
CASQAGGLNTEAFF | TGTGCCAGCCAAGCCGGGGGGTTGAACACTGAAGCTTTCTTT | TRBV6-1 | - | 14 | - | TRBJ1-1
CASSSGAYNEQFF | TGTGCCAGTAGCTCAGGGGCCTACAATGAGCAGTTCTTC | TRBV19 | - | 13 | - | TRBJ2-1
CASSTGAKNIQYF | TGTGCCAGCTCGACGGGAGCCAAAAACATTCAGTACTTC | TRBV18 | - | 13 | - | TRBJ2-4
CASSSNPGNSPLHF | TGTGCCAGCAGTTCAAATCCAGGGAATTCACCCCTCCACTTT | TRBV28 | - | 14 | few | TRBJ1-6
CAWTRKPSSYEQYF | TGTGCCTGGACCCGCAAGCCTAGCTCCTACGAGCAGTACTTC | TRBV30 | - | 14 | - | TRBJ2-7
CAIFKQKAAYEQYF | TGTGCTATTTTCAAGCAGAAGGCGGCATACGAGCAGTACTTC | TRBV27 | - | 14 | - | TRBJ2-7